This TCR beta chain was recorded in a study of regulatory T cells in long-lasting Graves disease. The time point: newly diagnosed GD, antithyroid drugs for less than 3 months. The TCR library was made from RNA that had been extracted from PBMCs in TRIzol. As concerns this clonotype: A read error may be the cause here, since a much bigger clone is one base away.

The authors built TCR beta libraries using iRepertoire HTBI primers and Arm-PCR of CDR3 regions. Using its own MiXCR run on the multiplex PCR reads, TCRdb lists one record per CDR3 protein. The table shows 440,000 or so distinct CDR3 sequences, with 14% to 15% occurring only once. Trimming took 4 bases from V and 2 from J, leaving 3 bases between them. This CDR3 contains 12 residues. This same sample was also taken into another study, of T cells in Graves' hyperthyroidism and ophthalmopathy.

The receptor's source is a woman in her 30s with Graves disease. This specimen was peripheral blood mononuclear cells (PBMCs), taken at new diagnosis, from a patient treated with antithyroid drugs. The chain links TRBV12-3 or TRBV12-4 to TRBJ2-1; D call uncertain. The CDR3 DNA is TGTGCCAGCAGTTGGACCTACAATGAGCAGTTCTTC. Its protein is CASSWTYNEQFF.